The 2 T cell receptor beta chains below all came from one sample that was sequenced in a study of blood T cell repertoires in COVID-19 (dated by TCRdb to about 2020). The receptor library was made with the immunoSEQ multiplex PCR assay. TCRdb obtained this table from immuneACCESS and retained in-frame rearrangements with V and J assigned. These tables miss some clones; where compared with another copy, unresolved V genes account for less than half of the shortfall, and the remainder is unexplained. This sample is represented by around 200,000 clones; about 85% of them were singletons. 0.95% to 1.3% of the sample lies in the top ten. The sample taken for sequencing was peripheral blood. These TCRs come from a man aged 25 to 40 with acute or convalescent COVID-19.

The table lists this clone with a count of one. V gene TRBV12-3 or TRBV12-4 combines with J gene TRBJ2-7; D call uncertain. The CDR3 is made up of 13 amino acids. The ends were cut back, 3 bases at V and 0 bases at J, with 6 bases in the middle. This CDR3 is CASSFGDSYEQYF. Written as DNA, the CDR3 is TGTGCCAGCAGTTTCGGTGACTCCTACGAGCAGTACTTC.

This clone was seen a single time. The V and J genes are TRBV3-1 (or the pseudogene TRBV3-2) and TRBJ2-5; D gene uncertain. The CDR3 covers 12 residues. Per the germline V gene, CDR1 is LGHDT and CDR2 is YNNKEL (reference sequence). Trimming stripped 1 base from V and 7 bases from J, with 7 bases between. CDR3 amino acids: CASSQGPGTQYF. CDR3 sequence (DNA): TGTGCCAGCAGCCAAGGTCCGGGGACCCAGTACTTC.